This T cell receptor (beta chain) was observed in a study of blood T cell repertoires in COVID-19. V dropped 3 bases and J dropped 9; count of bases not matched to a gene: 6. The CDR3 loop spans 14 amino acids. Germline CDR1 reads SNHLY; CDR2 reads FYNNEI. Generated by immunoSEQ multiplex PCR, the TCRdb table keeps only in-frame clones and is missing some. This repertoire shows around 94,000 clones, roughly 87% found once; its top ten account for roughly 5.2%. The chain carries TRBV2 and TRBJ2-1; 9 bases align to TRBD1. The receptor's source is a woman between 50 and 59 years old with COVID-19, enrolled during active disease. The specimen sequenced was peripheral blood. CDR3 protein: CASSDGTGLGEQFF. The CDR3 DNA sequence: TGTGCCAGCAGTGATGGGACAGGGTTGGGTGAGCAGTTCTTC.